This is a list of T cell receptor beta chains from one sample in a study of Ad26.COV2.S vaccination and SARS-CoV-2 variants. TCRdb keeps only in-frame clones here, not all; method: immunoSEQ multiplex PCR. The table includes hundreds of thousands of clones, about 88% detected once. Sample: peripheral blood, taken in a trial of Ad26.COV2.S vaccine versus placebo. The receptors were gathered from a person between 18 and 65 years old who received the Ad26.COV2.S COVID-19 vaccine or a placebo. Each CDR3 is given with its conserved first and last residue. The D gene is left open where the match is weak. Not every row has a clone size; where given, it reads once, few, many or a size class.

CASGGGGSGNTIYF TGTGCCAGCGGCGGTGGAGGGTCTGGAAACACCATATATTTT TRBV18 NA TRBJ1-3 NA
CASSLWGSRNSPLHF TGTGCCAGCAGTTTGTGGGGATCGCGTAATTCACCCCTCCACTTT TRBV27 NA TRBJ1-6 NA
CASSLVWGHYGYTF TGTGCCAGCAGCTTAGTTTGGGGGCACTATGGCTACACCTTC TRBV7-9 NA TRBJ1-2 NA
CSGTSTGVTEAFF TGCAGCGGGACAAGTACAGGGGTTACTGAAGCTTTCTTT TRBV29-1 NA TRBJ1-1 TRBD1
CASSYYSTGETQYF TGCGCCAGCAGCTATTACTCTACAGGAGAGACCCAGTACTTC TRBV5-1 NA TRBJ2-5 NA
CASSFSSGRATQPQHF TGTGCCAGCAGCTTCAGCTCTGGCAGGGCGACTCAGCCCCAGCATTTT TRBV13 NA TRBJ1-5 NA
CATKGDTEAFF TGTGCCACTAAGGGGGATACTGAAGCTTTCTTT TRBV28 once TRBJ1-1 NA
CSVALAGGYNEQFF TGCAGCGTCGCACTAGCGGGAGGCTACAATGAGCAGTTCTTC TRBV29-1 NA TRBJ2-1 TRBD2
CASSQVVGTRVYEQYF TGTGCCAGCAGCCAAGTCGTGGGGACACGAGTCTACGAGCAGTACTTC TRBV3-1/TRBV3-2 NA TRBJ2-7 NA
CASSNRGVGNTIYF TGTGCCAGCAGCAATAGGGGCGTCGGAAACACCATATATTTT TRBV2 once TRBJ1-3 NA
CASSFDPRGLGYTF TGTGCCAGCAGCTTCGACCCCAGGGGGCTTGGCTACACCTTC TRBV7-2 once TRBJ1-2 TRBD1
CASSLGQEVTGELFF TGTGCCAGCAGCTTGGGACAGGAGGTCACCGGGGAGCTGTTTTTT TRBV5-4 few TRBJ2-2 NA
CASSPPGDWGDTQYF TGTGCCAGCTCACCACCGGGGGACTGGGGAGATACGCAGTATTTT TRBV18 NA TRBJ2-3 NA
CSASTSGGATDTQYF TGCAGCGCCTCGACTAGCGGGGGGGCGACAGATACGCAGTATTTT TRBV29-1 NA TRBJ2-3 TRBD2
CASSLDGAGLANYGYTF TGCGCCAGCAGCTTGGACGGGGCAGGGTTAGCTAACTATGGCTACACCTTC TRBV5-1 NA TRBJ1-2 NA
CASSHALAGNNEQFF TGCGCCAGCAGCCACGCACTAGCGGGGAATAATGAGCAGTTCTTC TRBV4-1 once TRBJ2-1 TRBD2
CASSFSGVGNTIYF TGCGCCAGCAGCTTTTCGGGGGTCGGAAACACCATATATTTT TRBV5-1 NA TRBJ1-3 NA
CASSQRFGGEETQYF TGTGCCAGCAGCCAAAGATTTGGGGGCGAGGAGACCCAGTACTTC TRBV3-1/TRBV3-2 NA TRBJ2-5 NA
CASSSPGTANEKLFF TGTGCCAGCAGCTCCCCCGGGACAGCAAATGAAAAACTGTTTTTT TRBV7-2 NA TRBJ1-4 TRBD1
CASSLGAPYEQYF TGCGCCAGCAGCTTGGGGGCACCGTACGAGCAGTACTTC TRBV5-1 NA TRBJ2-7 NA
CSAHRGQGYTF TGCAGTGCTCACAGGGGGCAGGGCTACACCTTC TRBV20-1 NA TRBJ1-2 TRBD1
CASSLALANEQFF TGCGCCAGCAGCTTGGCGCTAGCTAATGAGCAGTTCTTC TRBV5-1 NA TRBJ2-1 NA
CATGGLADNYGAKNIQYF TGTGCCACGGGCGGACTAGCAGACAACTATGGAGCCAAAAACATTCAGTACTTC TRBV15 NA TRBJ2-4 TRBD2
CASSLGGQKGPISGYTF TGCGCCAGCAGCTTGGGTGGACAGAAAGGGCCTATAAGTGGCTACACCTTC TRBV5-1 NA TRBJ1-2 NA
CASRIRGADNEQFF TGCGCCAGTCGGATACGGGGGGCCGACAATGAGCAGTTCTTC TRBV5-1 NA TRBJ2-1 NA
CASSHRVGDTQYF TGTGCCAGCAGCCACAGGGTGGGGGATACGCAGTATTTT TRBV7-2 NA TRBJ2-3 NA
CATSSEGYISGANVLTF TGTGCCACCAGCAGTGAAGGATATATCTCTGGGGCCAACGTCCTGACTTTC TRBV15 once TRBJ2-6 NA
CASSLERDPRPDTQYF TGTGCCAGCAGCTTAGAGCGGGACCCGAGGCCAGATACGCAGTATTTT TRBV7-2 NA TRBJ2-3 TRBD2
CASSPQGEDTEAFF TGTGCCAGCAGCCCGCAGGGGGAAGACACTGAAGCTTTCTTT TRBV7-9 NA TRBJ1-1 TRBD1
CSASVIHGTEAFF TGCAGTGCTAGTGTAATTCACGGCACTGAAGCTTTCTTT TRBV20-1 NA TRBJ1-1 NA
CASKPTSGSYSTDTQYF TGTGCCAGTAAACCGACTAGCGGGAGTTATAGCACAGATACGCAGTATTTT TRBV19 NA TRBJ2-3 TRBD2